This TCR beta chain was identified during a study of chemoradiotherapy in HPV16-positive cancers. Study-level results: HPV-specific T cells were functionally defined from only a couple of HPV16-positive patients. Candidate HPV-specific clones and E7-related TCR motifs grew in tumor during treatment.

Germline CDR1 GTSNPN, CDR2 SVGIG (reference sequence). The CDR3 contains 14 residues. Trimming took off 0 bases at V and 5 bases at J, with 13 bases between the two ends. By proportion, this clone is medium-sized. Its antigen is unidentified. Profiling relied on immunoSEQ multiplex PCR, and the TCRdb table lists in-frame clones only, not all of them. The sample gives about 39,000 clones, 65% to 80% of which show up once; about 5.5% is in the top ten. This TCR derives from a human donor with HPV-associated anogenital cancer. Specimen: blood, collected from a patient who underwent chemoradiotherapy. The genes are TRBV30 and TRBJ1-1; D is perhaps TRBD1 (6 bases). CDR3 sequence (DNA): TGTGCCTGGAGTGTCAGTACAGGGAGGACTGAAGCTTTCTTT. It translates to CAWSVSTGRTEAFF. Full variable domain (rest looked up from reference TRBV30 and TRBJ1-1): SQTIHQWPATLVQPVGSPLSLECTVEGTSNPNLYWYRQAAGRGLQLLFYSVGIGQISSEVPQNLSASRPQDRQFILSSKKLLLSDSGFYLCAWSVSTGRTEAFFGQGTRLTVV.